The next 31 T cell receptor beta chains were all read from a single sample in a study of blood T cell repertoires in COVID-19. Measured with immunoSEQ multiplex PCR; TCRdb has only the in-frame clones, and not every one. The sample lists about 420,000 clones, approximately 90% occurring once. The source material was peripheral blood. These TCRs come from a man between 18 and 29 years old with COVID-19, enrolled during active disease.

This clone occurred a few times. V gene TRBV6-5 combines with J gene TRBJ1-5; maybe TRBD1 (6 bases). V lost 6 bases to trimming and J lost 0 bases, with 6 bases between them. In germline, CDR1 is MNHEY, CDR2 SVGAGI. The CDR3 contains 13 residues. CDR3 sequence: CASRGHSNQPQHF. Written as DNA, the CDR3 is TGTGCCAGCAGGGGACATAGCAATCAGCCCCAGCATTTT.

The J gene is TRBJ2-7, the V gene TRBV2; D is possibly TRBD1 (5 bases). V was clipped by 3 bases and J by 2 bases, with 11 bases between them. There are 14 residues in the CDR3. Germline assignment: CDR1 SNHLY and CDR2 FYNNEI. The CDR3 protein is CASSDAGRPYEQYF. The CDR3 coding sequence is TGTGCCAGCAGTGATGCAGGGCGACCCTACGAGCAGTACTTC.

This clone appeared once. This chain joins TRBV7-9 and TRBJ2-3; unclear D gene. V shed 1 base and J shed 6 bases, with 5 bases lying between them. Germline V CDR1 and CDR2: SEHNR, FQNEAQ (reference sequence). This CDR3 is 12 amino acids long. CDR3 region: CASSLDEDTQYF. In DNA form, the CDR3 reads TGTGCCAGCAGCTTAGATGAGGATACGCAGTATTTT. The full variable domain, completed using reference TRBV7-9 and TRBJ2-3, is DTGVSQNPRHKITKRGQNVTFRCDPISEHNRLYWYRQTLGQGPEFLTYFQNEAQLEKSRLLSDRFSAERPKGSFSTLEIQRTEQGDSAMYLCASSLDEDTQYFGPGTRLTVL.

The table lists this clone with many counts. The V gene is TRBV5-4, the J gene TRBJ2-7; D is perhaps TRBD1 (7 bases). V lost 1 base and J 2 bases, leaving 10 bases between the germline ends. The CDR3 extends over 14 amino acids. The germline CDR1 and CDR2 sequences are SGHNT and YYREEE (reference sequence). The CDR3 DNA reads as TGTGCCAGCAGCTTGAGCAGGGGGGCCTACGAGCAGTACTTC. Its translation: CASSLSRGAYEQYF. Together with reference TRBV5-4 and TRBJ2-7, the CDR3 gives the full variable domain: ETGVTQSPTHLIKTRGQQVTLRCSSQSGHNTVSWYQQALGQGPQFIFQYYREEENGRGNFPPRFSGLQFPNYSSELNVNALELDDSALYLCASSLSRGAYEQYFGPGTRLTVT.

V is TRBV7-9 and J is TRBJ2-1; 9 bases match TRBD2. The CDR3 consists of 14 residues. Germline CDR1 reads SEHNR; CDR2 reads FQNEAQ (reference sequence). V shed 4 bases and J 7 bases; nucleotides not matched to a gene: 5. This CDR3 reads CASSSGLASNEQFF. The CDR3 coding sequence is TGTGCCAGCAGCTCGGGACTAGCTAGTAATGAGCAGTTCTTC.

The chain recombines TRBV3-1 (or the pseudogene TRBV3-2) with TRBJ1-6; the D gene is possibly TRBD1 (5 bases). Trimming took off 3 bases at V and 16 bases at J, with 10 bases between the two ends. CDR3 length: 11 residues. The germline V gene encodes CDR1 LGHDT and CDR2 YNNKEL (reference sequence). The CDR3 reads CASSHLDKLHF. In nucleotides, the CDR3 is TGTGCCAGCAGCCATTTGGACAAACTCCACTTT.

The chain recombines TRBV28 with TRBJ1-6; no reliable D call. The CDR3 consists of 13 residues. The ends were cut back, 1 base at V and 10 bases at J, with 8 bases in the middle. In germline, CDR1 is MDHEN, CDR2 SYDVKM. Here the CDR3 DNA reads TGTGCCAGCAGTTTATCTTCTCTCTCACCCCTCCACTTT. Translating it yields CASSLSSLSPLHF.

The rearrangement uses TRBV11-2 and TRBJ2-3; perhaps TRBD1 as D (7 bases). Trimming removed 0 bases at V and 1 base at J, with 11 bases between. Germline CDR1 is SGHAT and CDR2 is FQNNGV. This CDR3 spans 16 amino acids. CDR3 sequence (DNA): TGTGCCAGCAGCTTAGACCGGAGGGGGCGCACAGATACGCAGTATTTT. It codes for CASSLDRRGRTDTQYF.

The CDR3 here is CASSQGILPTQYF. The CDR3 DNA sequence: TGTGCCAGCAGCCAAGGTATACTCCCCACGCAGTACTTC. This chain uses TRBV3-1 (or the pseudogene TRBV3-2) with TRBJ2-7; D gene uncertain. This CDR3 is built from 13 residues. Trimming left V 1 base short and J 9 bases short, with 13 bases between. In germline, CDR1 is LGHDT, CDR2 YNNKEL (reference sequence).

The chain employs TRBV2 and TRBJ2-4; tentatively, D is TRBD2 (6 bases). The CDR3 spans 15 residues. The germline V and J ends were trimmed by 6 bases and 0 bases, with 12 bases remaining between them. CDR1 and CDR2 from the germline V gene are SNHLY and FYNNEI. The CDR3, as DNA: TGTGCCAGCAGCCGGGACTCCCTAGCCAAAAACATTCAGTACTTC. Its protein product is CASSRDSLAKNIQYF.

The CDR3: CATSRDLGPASRAFF. Written as DNA, the CDR3 is TGTGCCACCAGCAGAGATTTGGGGCCCGCGTCACGGGCTTTCTTT. This chain uses TRBV15 with TRBJ1-1; tentatively, D is TRBD1 (5 bases). Trimming removed 0 bases at V and 11 bases at J, with 19 bases between. This CDR3 contains 15 residues. CDR1 LNHNV and CDR2 YYDKDF come from the germline V gene (reference sequence).

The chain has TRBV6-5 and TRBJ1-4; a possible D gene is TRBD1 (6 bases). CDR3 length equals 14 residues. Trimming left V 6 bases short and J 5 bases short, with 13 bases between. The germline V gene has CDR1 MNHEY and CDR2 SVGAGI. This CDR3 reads CASSPGQLNEKLFF. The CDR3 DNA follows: TGTGCCAGCAGCCCGGGACAACTGAATGAAAAACTGTTTTTT.

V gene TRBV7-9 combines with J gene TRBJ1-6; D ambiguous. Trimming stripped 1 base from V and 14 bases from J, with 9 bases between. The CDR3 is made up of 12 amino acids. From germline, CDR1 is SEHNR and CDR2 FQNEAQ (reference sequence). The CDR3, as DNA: TGTGCCAGCAGCTTAGACCAGTTCACCCTCCACTTT. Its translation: CASSLDQFTLHF.

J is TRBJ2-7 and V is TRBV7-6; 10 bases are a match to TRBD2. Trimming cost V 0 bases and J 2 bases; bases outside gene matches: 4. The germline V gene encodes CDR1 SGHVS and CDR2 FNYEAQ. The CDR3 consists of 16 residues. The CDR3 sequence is CASSLAPAGGTYEQYF. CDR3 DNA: TGTGCCAGCAGCTTAGCTCCAGCGGGAGGGACCTACGAGCAGTACTTC.

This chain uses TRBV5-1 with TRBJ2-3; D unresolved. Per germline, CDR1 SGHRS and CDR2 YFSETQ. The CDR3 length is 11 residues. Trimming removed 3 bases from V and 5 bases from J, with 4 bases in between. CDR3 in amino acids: CASSYGDTQYF. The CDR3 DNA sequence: TGCGCCAGCAGCTACGGAGATACGCAGTATTTT.

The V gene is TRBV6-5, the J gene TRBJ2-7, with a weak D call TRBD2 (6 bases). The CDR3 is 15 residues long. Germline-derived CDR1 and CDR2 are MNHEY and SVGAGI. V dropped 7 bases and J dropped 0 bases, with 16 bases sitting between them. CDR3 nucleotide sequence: TGTGCCAGCACCTTCAGACTAGTAGTCTCCTACGAGCAGTACTTC. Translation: CASTFRLVVSYEQYF.

Here the CDR3 DNA reads TGTGCCAGCAGTCGGACAGGGCAGACTGAAGCTTTCTTT. It encodes CASSRTGQTEAFF. The chain combines TRBV12-3 or TRBV12-4 with TRBJ1-1; 8 positions match TRBD1. CDR3 length: 13 amino acids. The ends lost 5 bases at V and 5 bases at J; junction bases unmatched: 4.

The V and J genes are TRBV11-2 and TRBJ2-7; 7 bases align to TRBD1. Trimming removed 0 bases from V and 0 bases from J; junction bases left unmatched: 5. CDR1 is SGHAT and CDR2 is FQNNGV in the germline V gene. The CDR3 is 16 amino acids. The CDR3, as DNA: TGTGCCAGCAGCTTAGATCCGGGACAGCCCTCCTACGAGCAGTACTTC. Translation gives CASSLDPGQPSYEQYF.

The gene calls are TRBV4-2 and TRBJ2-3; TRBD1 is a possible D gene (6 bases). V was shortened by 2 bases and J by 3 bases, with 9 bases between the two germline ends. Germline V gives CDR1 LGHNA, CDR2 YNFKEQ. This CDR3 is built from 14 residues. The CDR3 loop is CASSQTGITDTQYF. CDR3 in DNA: TGTGCCAGCAGCCAAACAGGGATAACAGATACGCAGTATTTT.

The CDR3 region has the DNA TGTGCCAGCAGTGCGTGGACAGGGCGGACAGATACGCAGTATTTT. Translating gives CASSAWTGRTDTQYF. The chain has TRBV25-1 and TRBJ2-3; 8 bases agree with TRBD1. The V segment lost 4 bases and the J segment 3 bases; nucleotides outside the gene matches: 6. Looked up from germline, CDR1 is MGHDK and CDR2 is SYGVNS. The length of the CDR3 is 15 residues.

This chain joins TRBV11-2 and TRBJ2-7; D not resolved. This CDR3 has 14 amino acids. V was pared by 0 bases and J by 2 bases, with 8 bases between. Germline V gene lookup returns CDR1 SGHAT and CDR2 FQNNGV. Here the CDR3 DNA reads TGTGCCAGCAGCTTAGAGAGAAGAGCCTACGAGCAGTACTTC. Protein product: CASSLERRAYEQYF.

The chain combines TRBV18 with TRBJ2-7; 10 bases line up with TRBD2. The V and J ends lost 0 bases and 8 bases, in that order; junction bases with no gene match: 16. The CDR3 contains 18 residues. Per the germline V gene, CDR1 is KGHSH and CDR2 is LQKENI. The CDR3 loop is CASSPPTPIGTSVTKQYF. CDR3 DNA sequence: TGTGCCAGCTCACCACCGACCCCCATCGGGACTAGCGTAACCAAGCAGTACTTC.

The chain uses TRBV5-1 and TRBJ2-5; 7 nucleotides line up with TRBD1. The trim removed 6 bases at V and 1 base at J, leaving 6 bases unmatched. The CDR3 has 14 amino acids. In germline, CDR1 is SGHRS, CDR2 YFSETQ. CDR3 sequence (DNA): TGCGCCAGCACATCCGGGACAGTCCAAGAGACCCAGTACTTC. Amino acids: CASTSGTVQETQYF.

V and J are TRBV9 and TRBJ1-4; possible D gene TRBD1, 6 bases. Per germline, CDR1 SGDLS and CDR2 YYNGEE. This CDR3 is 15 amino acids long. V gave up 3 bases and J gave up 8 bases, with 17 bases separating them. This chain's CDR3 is CASSGGTPPVEKLFF. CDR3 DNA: TGTGCCAGCAGCGGGGGGACACCCCCGGTAGAAAAACTGTTTTTT.

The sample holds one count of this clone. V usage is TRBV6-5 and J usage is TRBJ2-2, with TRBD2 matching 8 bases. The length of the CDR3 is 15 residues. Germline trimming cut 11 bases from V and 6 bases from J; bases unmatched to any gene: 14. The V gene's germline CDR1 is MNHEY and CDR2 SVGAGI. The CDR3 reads CAGRGASGRSGELFF. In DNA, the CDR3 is TGTGCCGGGCGAGGAGCCAGCGGGAGATCCGGGGAGCTGTTTTTT.

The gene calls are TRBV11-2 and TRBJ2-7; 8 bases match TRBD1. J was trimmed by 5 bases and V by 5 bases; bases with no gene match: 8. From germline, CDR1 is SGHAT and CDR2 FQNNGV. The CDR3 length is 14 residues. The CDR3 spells CASSLPPDRDEQYF. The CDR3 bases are TGTGCCAGCAGCCTCCCCCCGGACAGGGACGAGCAGTACTTC. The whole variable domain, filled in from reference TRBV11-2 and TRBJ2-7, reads EAGVAQSPRYKIIEKRQSVAFWCNPISGHATLYWYQQILGQGPKLLIQFQNNGVVDDSQLPKDRFSAERLKGVDSTLKIQPAKLEDSAVYLCASSLPPDRDEQYFGPGTRLTVT.

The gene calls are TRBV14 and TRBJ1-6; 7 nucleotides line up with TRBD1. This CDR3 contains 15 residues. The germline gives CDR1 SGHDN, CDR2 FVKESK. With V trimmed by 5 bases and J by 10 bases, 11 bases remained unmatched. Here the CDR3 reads CASSSDRVNFSPLHF. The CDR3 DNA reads TGTGCCAGCAGCTCTGACAGGGTTAATTTCTCACCCCTCCACTTT.

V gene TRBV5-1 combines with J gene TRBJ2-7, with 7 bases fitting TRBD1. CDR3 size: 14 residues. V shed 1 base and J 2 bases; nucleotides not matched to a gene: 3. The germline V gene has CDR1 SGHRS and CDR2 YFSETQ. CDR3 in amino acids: CASSLRTGAYEQYF. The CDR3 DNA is TGCGCCAGCAGCTTGCGGACAGGAGCCTACGAGCAGTACTTC. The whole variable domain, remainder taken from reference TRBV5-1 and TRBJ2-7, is KAGVTQTPRYLIKTRGQQVTLSCSPISGHRSVSWYQQTPGQGLQFLFEYFSETQRNKGNFPGRFSGRQFSNSRSEMNVSTLELGDSALYLCASSLRTGAYEQYFGPGTRLTVT.

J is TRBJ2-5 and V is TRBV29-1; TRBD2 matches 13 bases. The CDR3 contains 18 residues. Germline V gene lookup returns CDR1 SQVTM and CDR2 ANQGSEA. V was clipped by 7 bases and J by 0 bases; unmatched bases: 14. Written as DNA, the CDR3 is TGCAGCGGGATTCCTCGACTAGCGGGGGGCCGGGACCAAGAGACCCAGTACTTC. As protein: CSGIPRLAGGRDQETQYF.

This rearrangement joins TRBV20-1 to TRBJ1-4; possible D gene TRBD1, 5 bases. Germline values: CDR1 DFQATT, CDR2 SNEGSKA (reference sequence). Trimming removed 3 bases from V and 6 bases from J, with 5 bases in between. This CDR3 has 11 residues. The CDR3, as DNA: TGCAGTGCTAGGACAGATGAAAAACTGTTTTTT. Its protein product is CSARTDEKLFF.

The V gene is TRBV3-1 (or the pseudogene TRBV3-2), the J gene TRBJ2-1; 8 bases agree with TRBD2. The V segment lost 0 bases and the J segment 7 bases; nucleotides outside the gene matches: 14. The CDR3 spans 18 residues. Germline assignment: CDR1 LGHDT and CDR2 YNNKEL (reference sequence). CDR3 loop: CASSQEGLAPLLSNEQFF. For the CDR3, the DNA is TGTGCCAGCAGCCAAGAAGGACTAGCCCCTCTTTTATCAAATGAGCAGTTCTTC.